This note documents a single TCR beta chain sequence. The antigen is undetermined. The data originate from a study of T cell responses to AZD1222 COVID-19 vaccine. Findings and caveats of the study: Only 5 or 6 individuals given AZD1222 were seropositive at baseline. CD4 TCRs linked to vaccination spanned spike, dominating at 160-218 and 743-854.

Repertoires were generated with immunoSEQ multiplex PCR, while TCRdb's copy carries only in-frame clones and drops some. The sample lists some 180,000 clones, approximately 95% occurring once. Germline V gene lookup returns CDR1 LGHNT and CDR2 FRNRAP. The CDR3 loop spans 14 amino acids. The ends were cut back, 0 bases at V and 3 bases at J, with 9 bases in the middle. This chain connects TRBV12-5 to TRBJ2-7, with D possibly being TRBD1 (6 bases). The sample in question was peripheral blood, obtained 28 days after the second dose of the MenACWY control vaccine. This clonotype was obtained from an adult who received the MenACWY meningococcal vaccine as a control. CDR3 region: CASGLVPDSYEQYF. DNA for the CDR3: TGTGCTAGTGGTTTGGTACCGGACAGCTACGAGCAGTACTTC.